A single sample is the source of the 29 T cell receptor beta chains below, sequenced in a study of T-cell reconstitution after alpha-beta-depleted transplantation in children. Unique molecular identifiers were incorporated into the prepared TCRbeta library. TCRdb independently ran MiXCR on the PCR reads; one entry per CDR3 protein. The sample carries about 870,000 distinct CDR3 sequences, roughly 15% recorded once. Sample: PBMCs, mostly from graft donor cells, taken 360 days after TCRalphabeta/CD19-depleted stem cell transplant. The receptors here all came from a male patient under 18 who had a stem cell transplant for acute lymphoblastic leukemia, so the T cells may come from the graft donor.

This clonotype has a count of ten or more. This rearrangement joins TRBV7-9 to TRBJ2-5; D is undetermined. Per germline, CDR1 SEHNR and CDR2 FQNEAQ (reference sequence). This CDR3 region has 16 residues. Trimming took 1 base from V and 2 from J, leaving 14 bases between them. The CDR3 protein is CASSLGLVGSQETQYF. The CDR3, as DNA: TGTGCCAGCAGCTTAGGGTTGGTGGGCAGTCAAGAGACCCAGTACTTC.

The V and J genes are TRBV15 and TRBJ1-5, with D perhaps matching TRBD1 (5 bases). This CDR3 is built from 14 residues. Germline lookup yields CDR1 LNHNV and CDR2 YYDKDF (reference sequence). The V end lost 3 bases, the J end lost 2 bases, and 8 bases lay between the germline ends. CDR3 protein: CATSSQTGNQPQHF. The CDR3 DNA reads as TGTGCCACCAGCAGCCAGACAGGCAATCAGCCCCAGCATTTT.

This chain joins TRBV11-2 and TRBJ1-1; a possible D gene is TRBD1 (5 bases). Between the trimmed V and J ends, which lost 0 bases and 9 bases, there was a span of 14 bases. The CDR3 has 14 residues. Germline assignment: CDR1 SGHAT and CDR2 FQNNGV. For the CDR3, the DNA is TGTGCCAGCAGCTTAGATGAGATAGGGGACCAAGCTTTCTTT. It yields the protein CASSLDEIGDQAFF. Drawing the rest from reference TRBV11-2 and TRBJ1-1, the complete variable domain is EAGVAQSPRYKIIEKRQSVAFWCNPISGHATLYWYQQILGQGPKLLIQFQNNGVVDDSQLPKDRFSAERLKGVDSTLKIQPAKLEDSAVYLCASSLDEIGDQAFFGQGTRLTVV.

The chain combines TRBV4-1 with TRBJ2-1; D is tentatively TRBD1 or TRBD2 (5 bases each). The V end was cut by 4 bases, the J end by 0 bases, with 16 bases between. The germline CDR1 and CDR2 sequences are MGHRA and YSYEKL. This CDR3 is built from 17 residues. CDR3 sequence reads: CASSPRGAATSYNEQFF. In DNA, the CDR3 is TGCGCCAGCAGCCCCCGAGGGGCAGCAACCTCCTACAATGAGCAGTTCTTC.

This clonotype has only a few counts. The rearrangement links TRBV10-3 to TRBJ2-5, with D hard to call. The CDR3 is made up of 14 amino acids. CDR1 is ENHRY, CDR2 SYGVKD, per germline. Trimming shortened V by 0 bases and J by 2 bases, and 7 bases separated the two germline ends. The CDR3 region is CAISESWLQETQYF. The CDR3 nucleotides read TGTGCCATCAGTGAGTCGTGGTTGCAAGAGACCCAGTACTTC.

This clonotype was detected only a few times. This chain uses TRBV14 with TRBJ2-7; maybe TRBD1 (6 bases). V gave up 6 bases and J gave up 2 bases, with 17 bases separating them. This CDR3 is built from 15 residues. The germline V gene has CDR1 SGHDN and CDR2 FVKESK. DNA for the CDR3: TGTGCCAGCAGGCCCCCCGGGACACCTACCTACGAGCAGTACTTC. Encoded protein: CASRPPGTPTYEQYF. Drawing the rest from reference TRBV14 and TRBJ2-7, the complete variable domain is EAGVTQFPSHSVIEKGQTVTLRCDPISGHDNLYWYRRVMGKEIKFLLHFVKESKQDESGMPNNRFLAERTGGTYSTLKVQPAELEDSGVYFCASRPPGTPTYEQYFGPGTRLTVT.

CDR3 protein: CASSLGTSGRLSEQYF. The CDR3 region has the DNA TGCGCCAGCAGCTTGGGGACTAGCGGGAGATTAAGCGAGCAGTACTTC. V usage is TRBV5-1 and J usage is TRBJ2-7; TRBD2 agrees at 13 bases. With V trimmed by 0 bases and J by 6 bases, 6 bases remained unmatched. Germline V lookup: CDR1 SGHRS, CDR2 YFSETQ. The CDR3 sequence is 16 residues long.

This clonotype was recorded at least ten times. The V call is TRBV12-3 or TRBV12-4, the J call TRBJ2-2; a weak D match, TRBD1 (6 bases). There are 14 residues in the CDR3. Between the trimmed V and J ends, which lost 9 bases and 4 bases, there was a span of 15 bases. CDR3 residues: CASETGRTTGELFF. The CDR3 coding sequence is TGTGCCAGTGAGACAGGCCGAACCACCGGGGAGCTGTTTTTT.

This clonotype was seen a few times. CDR3 sequence (DNA): TGTGCCAGCAGCTTAACTCGGCAGTTCTTC. The encoded protein is CASSLTRQFF. V gene TRBV13 combines with J gene TRBJ2-1; D not resolved. The CDR3 spans 10 residues. CDR1 and CDR2 from the germline V gene are PRHDT and FYEKMQ (reference sequence). V lost 2 bases to trimming and J lost 12 bases, with 5 bases between them. Variable domain in full (rest from reference TRBV13 and TRBJ2-1): AAGVIQSPRHLIKEKRETATLKCYPIPRHDTVYWYQQGPGQDPQFLISFYEKMQSDKGSIPDRFSAQQFSDYHSELNMSSLELGDSALYFCASSLTRQFFGPGTRLTVL.

The chain employs TRBV29-1 and TRBJ2-7, with unresolved D. The CDR3 runs 13 residues. Germline values: CDR1 SQVTM, CDR2 ANQGSEA. Trimming left V 2 bases short and J 0 bases short, with 8 bases between. The CDR3 region has the DNA TGCAGCGTTGAAATAGCAGCCTCCTACGAGCAGTACTTC. It translates to CSVEIAASYEQYF.

The rearrangement uses TRBV25-1 and TRBJ2-5; D perhaps matches TRBD1 (6 bases). Germline V lookup: CDR1 MGHDK, CDR2 SYGVNS. The germline V and J ends were trimmed by 2 bases and 5 bases, with 9 bases remaining between them. The CDR3 length is 13 residues. The CDR3 protein is CASSEGGWETQYF. The CDR3 DNA reads as TGTGCCAGCAGTGAAGGGGGCTGGGAGACCCAGTACTTC.

This clonotype occurred a few times. The chain is built from TRBV12-3 or TRBV12-4 and TRBJ1-6; D may be TRBD1 (6 bases). This CDR3 comprises 14 residues. V was pared by 2 bases and J by 10 bases, with 12 bases between. CDR3 sequence (DNA): TGTGCCAGCAGTTTAAAACAGGGATACTCACCCCTCCACTTT. Translation gives CASSLKQGYSPLHF.

V and J are TRBV19 and TRBJ2-1; TRBD2 might be the D (5 bases). In germline, CDR1 is LNHDA, CDR2 SQIVND (reference sequence). The V end lost 2 bases, the J end lost 6 bases, and 11 bases lay between the germline ends. This CDR3 region has 14 residues. CDR3 coding DNA: TGTGCCAGTAGTATATTTAGCGCGGTCAATGAGCAGTTCTTC. This encodes CASSIFSAVNEQFF.

The chain employs TRBV2 and TRBJ1-5, with a weak D call TRBD1 (5 bases). The germline CDR1 and CDR2 sequences are SNHLY and FYNNEI. This CDR3 contains 15 residues. Trimming took off 11 bases at V and 0 bases at J, with 17 bases between the two ends. The CDR3 sequence is CACCLLGHSNQPQHF. CDR3 coding DNA: TGTGCCTGCTGTTTACTTGGACATAGCAATCAGCCCCAGCATTTT.

This clonotype showed up just a few times. Sequence at one end of the junction differs from germline and may be a read error. The chain has TRBV5-5 and TRBJ2-7; 10 positions match TRBD1. CDR3 length: 13 residues. The V gene's germline CDR1 is SGHKS and CDR2 YYEKEE (reference sequence). CDR3 sequence: CPSSSGTGVEQYF. CDR3 bases: TGTCCCAGCAGCTCCGGGACAGGGGTCGAGCAGTACTTC.

The chain has TRBV27 and TRBJ2-7; possible D gene TRBD1, 5 bases. The V and J ends lost 5 bases and 5 bases respectively, with 16 bases between them. The germline V gene has CDR1 MNHEY and CDR2 SMNVEV (reference sequence). This CDR3 has 14 amino acids. CDR3 in DNA: TGTGCCAGCAGTCGGACATCCGTGAATCACGAGCAGTACTTC. The encoded protein is CASSRTSVNHEQYF.

The chain couples TRBV6-1 to TRBJ1-4; 7 bases are shared with TRBD1. Germline V CDR1 and CDR2: MNHNS, SASEGT. This CDR3 region has 15 residues. The J segment lost 3 bases and the V segment lost 3 bases, leaving 4 bases of the junction unmatched. Here the CDR3 reads CASSDRDRPNEKLFF. The CDR3 DNA follows: TGTGCCAGCAGTGACCGGGACAGACCTAATGAAAAACTGTTTTTT.

This clonotype has more than one count but fewer than ten. The chain employs TRBV3-1 and TRBJ2-2; TRBD2 aligns across 9 bases. After removal of 5 bases from V and 6 bases from J, the junction contained 19 bases not matched to a gene. Germline V CDR1 and CDR2: LGHDT, YNNKEL (reference sequence). This CDR3 is built from 19 residues. CDR3 sequence (DNA): TGTGCCAGCAGCGAAACTAGCGGGCGTTCCCCCTGGGTGGCCGGGGAGCTGTTTTTT. Translated, it gives CASSETSGRSPWVAGELFF.

The V call is TRBV5-1, the J call TRBJ1-1; D is unclear. V lost 0 bases and J 4 bases, leaving 10 bases between the germline ends. The CDR3 spans 14 residues. In germline, CDR1 is SGHRS, CDR2 YFSETQ. The CDR3 nucleotides are TGCGCCAGCAGCTTGGCGGTTCCGGGCACTGAAGCTTTCTTT. This codes for CASSLAVPGTEAFF.

This chain joins TRBV7-9 and TRBJ2-1; 13 bases are a match to TRBD2. The CDR3 runs to 15 residues. V shed 3 bases, J shed 9 bases, and the junction held 5 bases outside the gene matches. Germline CDR1 and CDR2: SEHNR and FQNEAQ (reference sequence). Here the CDR3 reads CASSFTSGRVSEQFF. CDR3 DNA: TGTGCCAGCAGCTTTACTAGCGGGAGGGTTTCTGAGCAGTTCTTC.

There are a few counts of this clonotype. This chain uses TRBV5-1 with TRBJ2-4, with 7 bases identical to TRBD1. Germline V gene sequence: CDR1 SGHRS, CDR2 YFSETQ. V dropped 1 base and J dropped 0; count of bases not matched to a gene: 7. This CDR3 is 17 amino acids long. Here the CDR3 DNA reads TGCGCCAGCAGCTTGCCTGACAGGGTTCTAGCCAAAAACATTCAGTACTTC. Residues: CASSLPDRVLAKNIQYF.

As for this clonotype: The final CDR3 position lacks the conserved phenylalanine or tryptophan, pointing to a likely read error. This CDR3 is CASTWTSGSYEQYL. The CDR3 DNA reads as TGTGCCAGCACCTGGACTAGCGGGAGCTACGAGCAGTACCTC. This chain connects TRBV7-2 to TRBJ2-7; 13 nucleotides align to TRBD2. The ends lost 7 bases at V and 3 bases at J; junction bases unmatched: 3. The CDR3 has 14 residues. The germline CDR1 and CDR2 sequences are SGHTA and FQGNSA.

This clonotype appeared many times. The chain links TRBV2 to TRBJ2-2; 10 nucleotides line up with TRBD2. V shed 6 bases and J 1 base; nucleotides not matched to a gene: 2. The CDR3 has 15 amino acids. Per germline, CDR1 SNHLY and CDR2 FYNNEI. CDR3 residues: CASRASGRNTGELFF. CDR3 DNA sequence: TGTGCCAGCAGGGCTAGCGGGAGGAACACCGGGGAGCTGTTTTTT.

V gene TRBV5-6 combines with J gene TRBJ2-1; D call uncertain. Deletions cut 0 bases from V and 7 bases from J, with 17 bases between. Germline CDR1 SGHDT, CDR2 YYEEEE. This CDR3 has 16 residues. CDR3 in DNA: TGTGCCAGCAGCTTGGATAGGGCGAGTATGGGTAATGAGCAGTTCTTC. It is translated as CASSLDRASMGNEQFF.

The rearrangement joins TRBV25-1 to TRBJ2-1; D possibly uses TRBD1 or TRBD2 (5 bases each). The CDR3 contains 15 residues. The V gene lost 7 bases and the J gene lost 0 bases, with 13 bases spanning the gap. CDR1 MGHDK and CDR2 SYGVNS come from the germline V gene. The CDR3 region is CASKSSGLSYNEQFF. CDR3 DNA: TGTGCCAGCAAATCATCGGGGCTCTCCTACAATGAGCAGTTCTTC.

The V gene is TRBV6-1, the J gene TRBJ1-1; D gene unclear. Germline assignment: CDR1 MNHNS and CDR2 SASEGT. The CDR3 is 15 residues long. The V end lost 6 bases, the J end lost 3 bases, and 17 bases lay between the germline ends. CDR3 sequence (DNA): TGTGCCAGCAGGCCACACATTGCACCGGACACTGAAGCTTTCTTT. It is translated as CASRPHIAPDTEAFF.

Only a few counts were recorded for this clonotype. The chain employs TRBV29-1 and TRBJ2-7, with 11 bases that match TRBD1. CDR3 length equals 13 residues. V gave up 7 bases and J gave up 1 base; unmatched junction bases: 3. Germline V gives CDR1 SQVTM, CDR2 ANQGSEA. CDR3 nucleotide sequence: TGCAGCGCTGGGACAGGGGGGTCCTACGAGCAGTACTTC. It yields the protein CSAGTGGSYEQYF.

The chain links TRBV7-6 to TRBJ2-7, with no clear D. V gave up 0 bases and J gave up 3 bases, with 9 bases separating them. Per germline, CDR1 SGHVS and CDR2 FNYEAQ. CDR3 length equals 14 residues. The CDR3 sequence: CASSLALGGYEQYF. The CDR3 nucleotides read TGTGCCAGCAGCTTAGCGCTGGGTGGCTACGAGCAGTACTTC.

The chain is built from TRBV10-2 and TRBJ2-2; 9 bases map to TRBD2. The CDR3 totals 18 residues. V shed 6 bases and J 4 bases; nucleotides not matched to a gene: 15. The germline CDR1 and CDR2 sequences are WSHSY and SAAADI. CDR3 DNA: TGCGCCAGCAGCGACGTATCCGGGACTAGCCGGAGCACCGGGGAGCTGTTTTTT. Translating gives CASSDVSGTSRSTGELFF.